Reported below is one TCR beta chain. Assay used: immunoSEQ multiplex PCR; TCRdb lists only in-frame clones, some missing. The sample includes about 680,000 clones, roughly nine tenths of them seen just once. V was pared by 3 bases and J by 15 bases, with 16 bases between. CDR3 length: 12 amino acids. Germline V gene sequence: CDR1 SGDLS, CDR2 YYNGEE. As defined, naive CD8 cells were CD45RO-negative and positively selected for CCR7, with terminally differentiated effector memory CD45RA+ cells excluded. The sample is drawn from a study of shared clonotypes between healthy human individuals. The sequence was obtained from a man aged 25-45 years in good health. Specimen: naive CD8+ T cells sorted from blood. This chain joins TRBV9 and TRBJ2-1; D is unclear. The CDR3: CASSGDSTVTFF. Here the CDR3 DNA reads TGTGCCAGCAGCGGTGACTCTACGGTTACGTTCTTC.